This T cell receptor beta chain was observed in a study of T cell responses to AZD1222 COVID-19 vaccine. Details on this clone: Its specificity is not known.

General study findings and limits: Baseline serostatus was positive in only five to seven AZD1222 recipients. Repertoire samples came only from after the peak T cell response. Reports indicate that nearly half of spike-specific TCRs are directed at unmutated variant regions. Donors in the cohort were predominantly white British and more often female, and clonal diversity was possibly underestimated.

Assay used: immunoSEQ multiplex PCR; TCRdb lists only in-frame clones, some missing. The data show approximately 80,000 clones, approximately 90% seen once. The receptor was derived from an adult in good health. Sequences were derived from peripheral blood, sampled on day 0 of AZD1222 vaccination.

The CDR3 spells CASRDTSNQPQHF. The CDR3 coding sequence is TGTGCCAGCCGGGACACCAGCAATCAGCCCCAGCATTTT. The chain recombines TRBV12-3 or TRBV12-4 with TRBJ1-5; D perhaps matches TRBD1 (6 bases). V gave up 8 bases and J gave up 1 base, with 9 bases separating them. The CDR3 is 13 amino acids.